The rows below give T cell receptor beta chains drawn from one sample of a study of cytomegalovirus exposure and HLA in healthy donors. TCRdb's table, derived via immunoSEQ multiplex PCR, lists solely in-frame clones and lacks some. Counted here are roughly 190,000 clones, about 80% occurring once; the ten biggest clones make up 1.1%. Sequences were obtained from PBMCs. Receptor source: a woman aged 35 to 49 in good health and CMV-seronegative. Each CDR3 is given without its conserved first and last residue.

TRBV11-2,ASRTATSGQETQY
TRBV30,AWSGYGGRGRETQY
TRBV5-6,ASSPDYTSNNEQF
TRBV5-1,ASSLSKGEGPLHNEQF
TRBV9,ASSVQSSGKYNEQF
TRBV5-1,ASSLRQGVGELF
TRBV27,ASSSKLAPNTEAF
TRBV7-2,ASSLTSGRADTQY
TRBV27,ASSPVFGGTGNTIY
TRBV7-2,ASSRSGTHQETQY
TRBV27,ASSIAGGIDTQY
TRBV13,ASSLGDRESYGYT
TRBV9,ASSVGGGIDNEQF
TRBV19,ASSNRDTYSGNTIY
TRBV19,ASSIAGPDTQY
TRBV6-5,ASSYRGTGELF
TRBV7-9,ASSLWVGDQETQY
TRBV27,ASSRGTGASLNTEAF
TRBV11-2,ASSLHPGLPNYGYT
TRBV5-6,ASSFGDSAEAF
TRBV5-8,ASSSLRASTRGRIGELF
TRBV7-5,VRSPKTGGQPQH
TRBV5-1,ASSGGQGFYGYT
TRBV12-5,ASGPPGPLDNEQF
TRBV5-1,ASSGGQGSYNEQF
TRBV11-3,ASSFGGSADEQF
TRBV11-1,ASSSTRGTNEKLF
TRBV4-2,ASSGMKGTANNPEAF
TRBV6-4,ASRDTEGRETQY
TRBV19,ASSIILGARQPQH
TRBV6-5,ASNYRAGAEAF
TRBV15,ATSFQGQETQY
TRBV11-2,ASSVSGSYEQF
TRBV18,ASSLALLAGYNEQF
TRBV30,AWIAGSTDTQY
TRBV2,ASSEAGFTDTQY
TRBV29-1,SVKAGGNRDMQY
TRBV7-9,ASSPIEWGLGNTIY
TRBV2,ASSAVQTNTGELF
TRBV6-1,ASSTGTHNEQF
TRBV25-1,ASRARTGEAGELF
TRBV7-2,ASSLGLGSTEAF
TRBV5-4,ASSLVQGNTEAF
TRBV10-1,ASRGQGNEKLF
TRBV18,ASSALGAYEQF
TRBV30,ASTPAGNTEAF
TRBV7-9,ASTSEAAKLF